A selection of T cell receptor beta chains follows, all from one sample in a study of blood T cell repertoires in COVID-19. Sequencing was performed with immunoSEQ multiplex PCR; in TCRdb, only in-frame clones are kept and a portion is missing. The sample yields 65,000 to 75,000 clones, 89% seen once. Sequencing input: peripheral blood. Every receptor here comes from a woman between 45 and 65 years old with active COVID-19. Each CDR3 is given with its conserved first and last residue. A D gene is named only where the DNA matches it firmly. The size of a clone is reported for some rows only, either as once, few or many, or as a class for expanded clones.

clone_size	v_call	d_call	j_call	cdr3_nt	cdr3_aa
NA	TRBV28	TRBD1	TRBJ2-7	TGTGCCAGCAGTTCACGGACAGGGGTTAGGTACGAGCAGTACTTC	CASSSRTGVRYEQYF
NA	TRBV25-1	NA	TRBJ2-3	TGTGCCAGCAGTGAGCAGGGAAGGGGCACAGATACGCAGTATTTT	CASSEQGRGTDTQYF
NA	TRBV19	NA	TRBJ1-1	TGTGCCAGTAGTATGGAAAAACCCCTTGGCGGGGCTTTCTTT	CASSMEKPLGGAFF
once	TRBV7-2	TRBD1	TRBJ1-1	TGTGCCAGCAGCCCCGTGAGGACAGGGGAAGCTTTCTTT	CASSPVRTGEAFF
NA	TRBV30	NA	TRBJ1-5	TGTGCCTGGAGTCCTGCGGACAGACCCAATCAGCCCCAGCATTTT	CAWSPADRPNQPQHF
NA	TRBV24-1	NA	TRBJ2-6	TGTGCCACCAGTGATTCTACGAGGGGGGCCAACGTCCTGACTTTC	CATSDSTRGANVLTF
NA	TRBV5-1	NA	TRBJ2-1	TGCGCCAGCAGCTTGGATCGGACTGAGTACAATGAGCAGTTCTTC	CASSLDRTEYNEQFF
NA	TRBV6-1	TRBD1	TRBJ2-5	TGTGCCAGCAGTGAATATGGGGGCAGGGGGCAAGAGACCCAGTACTTC	CASSEYGGRGQETQYF
NA	TRBV27	NA	TRBJ1-1	TGTGCCAGCAACTCCGGGGGGCGGACTGAAGCTTTCTTT	CASNSGGRTEAFF
once	TRBV7-2	NA	TRBJ2-3	TGTGCCAGCAGCTTAACAGGCAGGGTGAGCACAGATACGCAGTATTTT	CASSLTGRVSTDTQYF
once	TRBV4-1	TRBD2	TRBJ2-7	TGCGCCAGCAGCCAAGATACTAGCGGGAGCCGGTCTATCTACGAGCAGTACTTC	CASSQDTSGSRSIYEQYF
NA	TRBV19	TRBD2	TRBJ2-7	TGTGCCAGTAGGGCTAGCGGGTCCTACGAGCAGTACTTC	CASRASGSYEQYF
NA	TRBV2	NA	TRBJ2-2	TGTGCCAGCAGTCGGGACTCCGGGGAGCTGTTTTTT	CASSRDSGELFF
once	TRBV27	NA	TRBJ1-2	TGTGCCAGCAGTTTACGGGGGGTCCGGTATGGCTACACCTTC	CASSLRGVRYGYTF
NA	TRBV6-1	NA	TRBJ1-6	TGTGCCAGCAGTGAAGCCATTATTAGTTCACCCCTCCACTTT	CASSEAIISSPLHF
NA	TRBV11-2	NA	TRBJ2-1	TGTGCCAGCAGCTTCGGGTATAGCTCCTACAATGAGCAGTTCTTC	CASSFGYSSYNEQFF
NA	TRBV7-9	TRBD2	TRBJ2-1	TGTGCCAGCAGCCCCTTTCGCGGGAGGAATGAGCAGTTCTTC	CASSPFRGRNEQFF
NA	TRBV10-1	TRBD2	TRBJ2-3	TGCGCCAGCAGTGAGCCGGGACTAGCGGGAGGTACAGATACGCAGTATTTT	CASSEPGLAGGTDTQYF